This TCR beta chain was found in a study of early T cells in non-severe SARS-CoV-2 infection. About the research overall: Sequenced material consisted of bulk RNA (from unsorted whole blood), and chains were unpaired.

The V gene's germline CDR1 is SGHDN and CDR2 FVKESK. The CDR3 runs 13 residues. V dropped 1 base and J dropped 4 bases, with 7 bases sitting between them. Tagging with unique molecular identifiers was applied to individual cDNA molecules. TCRdb recomputed calls from the 5' RACE reads with MiXCR, one row per CDR3 protein. The sample holds 75,000 or so distinct CDR3 sequences, roughly 11% seen once. This clonotype was detected only a few times. The rearrangement joins TRBV14 to TRBJ1-2; D possibly corresponds to TRBD1 (6 bases). The clonotype originates from an adult who was a healthcare worker with PCR-confirmed SARS-CoV-2 infection or an uninfected control (not recorded which). The sequenced sample was whole blood, obtained at baseline. CDR3 bases: TGTGCCAGCAGCCAAGCGACAGGCTATGGCTACACCTTC. Amino acids: CASSQATGYGYTF.